There are many counts of the clone carrying this TCR beta chain. RNA transcripts yielded amplified TCR beta CDR3 regions. Initially, a first-round RT-PCR of the TCR CDR3 employed the HTBI primer set. MiXCR, run by TCRdb on the multiplex PCR reads, gives a single entry per CDR3 protein. The sample shows about 480,000 distinct CDR3 sequences, under 15% of them seen only once. Diagnostic assessment was based on clinical symptoms, serum thyroxine and TRAb, thyroid ultrasound and orbital computed tomography. This specimen comes from a study of T cells in Graves' hyperthyroidism and ophthalmopathy. The source material was blood. The TCR was taken from a woman aged 18-35 years with Graves' hyperthyroidism.

The CDR3: CASGLPNPLYTEAFF. The CDR3 bases are TGTGCTAGTGGTTTGCCCAACCCGTTGTACACTGAAGCTTTCTTT. The chain uses TRBV12-5 and TRBJ1-1; D unclear. Germline V gene lookup returns CDR1 LGHNT and CDR2 FRNRAP. V shed 2 bases and J shed 3 bases, with 13 bases lying between them. The CDR3 extends over 15 amino acids.